The 9 T cell receptor beta chains below were found in one sample sequenced in a study of shared clonotypes between healthy human individuals (TCRdb year 2020). The library was generated by the immunoSEQ multiplex PCR assay. In its TCRdb copy, this immuneACCESS table keeps in-frame sequences only and misses some clones. Where compared with another copy, unresolved V genes explain less than half of these, and the others have no known cause. In all, the sample holds about 2.4 million clones, and 93% of those were seen once. Roughly 0.36% of the sample belongs to the ten largest clones. Sequencing was performed on naive CD4+ T cells from PBMCs. The intended sense of this specimen's cell subset or site label: CD45RA+ positively selected. The source is a young man in good health. Some clones in this sample may be carry-over from other donors' samples.

The chain uses TRBV6-1 and TRBJ2-1; D may be TRBD2 (6 bases). The ends were cut back, 7 bases at V and 3 bases at J, with 16 bases in the middle. CDR3 size: 15 residues. Germline-derived CDR1 and CDR2 are MNHNS and SASEGT. The CDR3, as DNA: TGTGCCAGCATTGAGGGGACTTTAATCTACAATGAGCAGTTCTTC. Its translation is CASIEGTLIYNEQFF.

This CDR3 reads CASSLNPGSGFYNEQFF. DNA for the CDR3: TGTGCCAGCAGCTTAAATCCGGGGAGCGGGTTCTACAATGAGCAGTTCTTC. V and J are TRBV7-9 and TRBJ2-1, with TRBD2 as a possible D gene (6 bases). This CDR3 is built from 17 residues. Germline V CDR1 and CDR2: SEHNR, FQNEAQ (reference sequence). V was clipped by 2 bases and J by 3 bases, with 17 bases between them.

In regard to this clone: Other DNA sequences of this sample code for an identical CDR3. The CDR3: CASSSDRGSNQPQHF. CDR3 DNA: TGTGCCAGCAGTTCAGACAGGGGAAGCAATCAGCCCCAGCATTTT. V usage is TRBV2 and J usage is TRBJ1-5, with 8 bases matching TRBD1. The CDR3 runs 15 residues. V lost 5 bases and J lost 1; bases outside the gene matches: 4. CDR1 is SNHLY, CDR2 FYNNEI, per germline.

The V and J genes are TRBV6-1 and TRBJ1-1; no firm D call. The germline CDR1 and CDR2 sequences are MNHNS and SASEGT. The CDR3 totals 14 residues. Trimming pared 6 bases from V and 8 bases from J, leaving 19 bases between. The CDR3 here is CASRPTLGATEAFF. The CDR3 DNA reads as TGTGCCAGCAGGCCTACCCTGGGAGCTACAGAAGCTTTCTTT.

The genes are TRBV30 and TRBJ1-2, with D maybe TRBD1 (5 bases). Germline assignment: CDR1 GTSNPN and CDR2 SVGIG (reference sequence). V was pared by 1 base and J by 4 bases, with 22 bases between. The CDR3 runs to 17 residues. The CDR3 nucleotides are TGTGCCTGGAGTGGGATCCCTACGGGGGGGACCCTCTATGGCTACACCTTC. Residues: CAWSGIPTGGTLYGYTF.

The J gene is TRBJ1-2, the V gene TRBV19; 7 nucleotides match TRBD1. The junction had 12 bases not matched to a gene; V was cut back by 5 bases and J by 0 bases. This CDR3 contains 17 residues. The V gene's germline CDR1 is LNHDA and CDR2 SQIVND (reference sequence). Written as DNA, the CDR3 is TGTGCCAGTAGTTCCTGGGGGACAGCGTACCCTAACTATGGCTACACCTTC. It codes for CASSSWGTAYPNYGYTF.

V is TRBV7-2 and J is TRBJ2-5; 7 bases fit TRBD2. Unmatched junction bases numbered 3, after V lost 4 bases and J lost 7 bases. CDR3 length equals 12 residues. CDR1 is SGHTA and CDR2 is FQGNSA in the germline V gene. CDR3 in amino acids: CASSSPSGTQYF. The CDR3 coding sequence is TGTGCCAGCAGCTCCCCTAGCGGGACCCAGTACTTC.

The J gene is TRBJ2-3, the V gene TRBV7-8; D not resolved. Germline CDR1 SGHVS, CDR2 FQNEAQ. The germline V and J ends were trimmed by 3 bases and 1 base, with 8 bases remaining between them. The CDR3 consists of 14 residues. The CDR3 reads CASSLLRGTDTQYF. The DNA for the CDR3 is TGTGCCAGCAGCTTGCTAAGGGGCACAGATACGCAGTATTTT.

This sequence joins TRBV19 and TRBJ1-5; D might be TRBD1 (5 bases). The germline CDR1 and CDR2 sequences are LNHDA and SQIVND (reference sequence). The CDR3 has 16 residues. The V gene lost 1 base and the J gene lost 6 bases, with 16 bases spanning the gap. The CDR3 is CASSIGPDNLFQPQHF. CDR3 nucleotide sequence: TGTGCCAGTAGTATAGGGCCGGACAATCTCTTTCAGCCCCAGCATTTT.